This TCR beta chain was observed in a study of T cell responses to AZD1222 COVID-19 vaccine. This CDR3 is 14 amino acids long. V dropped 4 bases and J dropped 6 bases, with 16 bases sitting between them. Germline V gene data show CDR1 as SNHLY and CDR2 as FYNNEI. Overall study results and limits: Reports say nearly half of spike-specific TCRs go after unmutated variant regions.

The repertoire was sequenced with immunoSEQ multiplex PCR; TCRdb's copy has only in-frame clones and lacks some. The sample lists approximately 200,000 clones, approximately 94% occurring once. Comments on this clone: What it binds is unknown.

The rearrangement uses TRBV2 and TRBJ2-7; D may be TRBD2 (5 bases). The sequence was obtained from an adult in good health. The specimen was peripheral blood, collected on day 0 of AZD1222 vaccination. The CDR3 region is CASSAWRSAGEQYF. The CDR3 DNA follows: TGTGCCAGCAGTGCCTGGCGGTCGGCGGGCGAGCAGTACTTC.